The clone carrying this T cell receptor (beta chain) was observed a few times. Its specificity is not known. CDR1 and CDR2 from the germline V gene are MNHEY and SVGEGT. With 5 bases clipped from V and 3 bases from J, the junction kept 6 bases outside the gene matches. The CDR3 sequence is 15 residues long. The sample originates from a study of T cell repertoires in cytomegalovirus infection. From the reads, TCRdb called clonotypes with MiXCR, one entry per CDR3 protein. Altogether more than 250,000 distinct CDR3 sequences are present, more than 20% being singletons, with the ten largest covering 13%.

The V gene is TRBV6-2 or TRBV6-3, the J gene TRBJ2-1; the match to TRBD1 covers 8 bases. The sequencing used cultured PBMCs, collected from culture after CMV antigen stimulation. This clonotype was obtained from a human donor in good health (CMV status not recorded). Some clones in this sample may be carry-over from other donors' samples. The CDR3, as DNA: TGTGCCAGCAGTCCCGACAGGGGATTCTACAATGAGCAGTTCTTC. Residues: CASSPDRGFYNEQFF.